These 16 T cell receptor beta chains originate from one sample sequenced in a study of breast tumors, draining lymph nodes, adjacent tissues. Breast cancer patients provided tissue from their axillary draining lymph nodes. TCRdb reprocessed the multiplex PCR reads with MiXCR, giving one entry per CDR3 protein. The sample yields about 130,000 distinct CDR3 sequences, around 20% seen once. The sample comprised axillary lymph node tissue. The receptors derive from a female donor with breast cancer. Some clones in this sample may be carry-over from other donors' samples.

With respect to this clonotype: A much larger clone differs by one base, so this may be a read error. V and J are TRBV7-2 and TRBJ1-5; D is undetermined. Looked up from germline, CDR1 is SGHTA and CDR2 is FQGNSA. This CDR3 has 13 residues. Deletions cut 10 bases from V and 2 bases from J, with 12 bases between. In DNA, the CDR3 is TGTGCCAACACCCCCGGGGGCAATCAGCCCCAGCATTTT. This gives the protein CANTPGGNQPQHF. The full variable domain, in which reference TRBV7-2 and TRBJ1-5 provide the parts outside the CDR3, is GAGVSQSPSNKVTEKGKDVELRCDPISGHTALYWYRQSLGQGLEFLIYFQGNSAPDKSGLPSDRFSAERTGGSVSTLTIQRTQQEDSAVYLCANTPGGNQPQHFGDGTRLSIL.

On this clonotype itself: Possible read error: a much larger clone is one base away. This rearrangement joins TRBV12-3 or TRBV12-4 to TRBJ1-2; 8 nucleotides line up with TRBD1. The CDR3 spans 13 residues. Here the CDR3 DNA reads TGTGCCAACTCGGGACAGGCCTCCGGAGGCTGCACCTTC. Its protein is CANSGQASGGCTF.

This clonotype was seen more than once but under ten times. This sequence joins TRBV12-3 or TRBV12-4 and TRBJ1-4; 8 bases are a match to TRBD1. The junction had 7 bases not matched to a gene; V was cut back by 6 bases and J by 4 bases. The CDR3 totals 15 residues. In nucleotides, the CDR3 is TGTGCCAGCAGGGCAGGGGGCGCTGGTAATGAAAAACTGTTTTTT. Protein: CASRAGGAGNEKLFF.

The genes are TRBV6-1 and TRBJ1-1; D perhaps matches TRBD1 (6 bases). The CDR3 totals 13 residues. Per germline, CDR1 MNHNS and CDR2 SASEGT. V was clipped by 5 bases and J by 4 bases, with 11 bases between them. DNA for the CDR3: TGTGCCAGCAGTACAGGGAAGGCCACTGAAGCTTTCTTT. Translating it yields CASSTGKATEAFF.

The table lists this clonotype with many counts. This rearrangement joins TRBV6-6 to TRBJ2-3, with 7 bases fitting TRBD2. The CDR3 is made up of 18 amino acids. CDR1 is MNHNY, CDR2 SVGAGI, per germline (reference sequence). V lost 0 bases and J lost 0; bases outside the gene matches: 9. CDR3 nucleotides: TGTGCCAGCAGTTACTCGATTCTAGCGGAGCCTAGCACAGATACGCAGTATTTT. Translating it yields CASSYSILAEPSTDTQYF.

The V gene is TRBV28, the J gene TRBJ1-3; 7 bases are a match to TRBD1. Trimming cost V 7 bases and J 0 bases; bases outside gene matches: 6. The CDR3 has 15 amino acids. CDR1 MDHEN and CDR2 SYDVKM come from the germline V gene. The CDR3 spells CASTRDSISGNTIYF. CDR3 coding DNA: TGTGCCAGCACCCGGGACAGTATCTCTGGAAACACCATATATTTT.

Notes on this clonotype: A much larger clone differs by one base, so this may be a read error. J is TRBJ2-3 and V is TRBV4-1; unclear D gene. The V end was cut by 5 bases, the J end by 8 bases, with 14 bases between. The CDR3 is made up of 13 amino acids. The germline V gene has CDR1 MGHRA and CDR2 YSYEKL. This chain's CDR3 is CASSFEAAGTQYF. In DNA form, the CDR3 reads TGCGCCAGCAGCTTCGAGGCGGCAGGTACGCAGTATTTT.

The chain couples TRBV6-1 to TRBJ2-7; 7 positions agree with TRBD1. The CDR3 sequence is 16 residues long. CDR1 MNHNS and CDR2 SASEGT come from the germline V gene. After removal of 6 bases from V and 0 bases from J, the junction contained 11 bases not matched to a gene. CDR3 protein: CASRTNRDRSSYEQYF. CDR3 in DNA: TGTGCCAGCAGAACTAACAGGGACAGAAGCTCCTACGAGCAGTACTTC.

A single count supports this clonotype. The conserved closing phenylalanine or tryptophan is absent in this CDR3, likely reflecting a read error. V usage is TRBV30 and J usage is TRBJ1-4; no clear D gene. CDR3 length equals 16 residues. V was pared by 3 bases and J by 3 bases, with 17 bases between. CDR1 GTSNPN and CDR2 SVGIG come from the germline V gene (reference sequence). As DNA, the CDR3 is TGTGCCTGGAGAGGGATTCGGATGGGCCCTAATGAAAAACTGTTTCTT. Residues: CAWRGIRMGPNEKLFL.

This clonotype was recorded at least ten times. The chain employs TRBV12-5 and TRBJ2-1; perhaps TRBD1 as D (6 bases). This CDR3 is 12 amino acids long. Germline-derived CDR1 and CDR2 are LGHNT and FRNRAP. Trimming removed 7 bases from V and 6 bases from J, with 10 bases in between. The CDR3 sequence: CASAGQFNEQFF. CDR3 coding DNA: TGTGCTAGTGCCGGACAGTTCAATGAGCAGTTCTTC.

Details on this clonotype: It may be a read error: a sequence one base away is much more abundant. V and J are TRBV30 and TRBJ2-3; no clear D. The CDR3 is 13 residues long. Germline values: CDR1 GTSNPN, CDR2 SVGIG (reference sequence). Deletions cut 5 bases from V and 4 bases from J, with 13 bases between. The CDR3 loop reads CAWGLQTPDTQYF. The CDR3 bases are TGTGCCTGGGGTTTGCAGACTCCAGATACGCAGTATTTT.

This clonotype was seen repeatedly, ten times or more. This chain joins TRBV12-3 or TRBV12-4 and TRBJ2-3; no firm D call. The CDR3 consists of 15 residues. The germline V and J ends were trimmed by 5 bases and 0 bases, with 12 bases remaining between them. The CDR3 region is CASSPLRASTDTQYF. CDR3 sequence (DNA): TGTGCCAGCAGTCCACTACGGGCCAGCACAGATACGCAGTATTTT.

At least ten counts were recorded for this clonotype. The chain links TRBV6-6 to TRBJ1-4; D is unclear. Germline V gives CDR1 MNHNY, CDR2 SVGAGI (reference sequence). This CDR3 spans 19 amino acids. The V end lost 7 bases, the J end lost 2 bases, and 26 bases lay between the germline ends. CDR3 DNA: TGTGCCAGCACTCCCGGGAAAGGTCTTGGTCGTGGGACTAATGAAAAACTGTTTTTT. This gives the protein CASTPGKGLGRGTNEKLFF.

As to this clonotype: Possible read error: a much larger clone is one base away. V usage is TRBV10-3 and J usage is TRBJ1-2; 7 nucleotides align to TRBD1. V trimming: 1 base; J trimming: 4 bases; junction bases outside the gene matches: 3. CDR1 and CDR2 from the germline V gene are ENHRY and SYGVKD. The CDR3 has 14 residues. As DNA, the CDR3 is TGTGCCATCAGTGAGTTGGGACAGCTCTATGGCTACACCTTC. Translated: CAISELGQLYGYTF.

There are a few counts of this clonotype. V and J are TRBV19 and TRBJ1-5; TRBD1 aligns across 7 bases. This CDR3 has 15 residues. V dropped 7 bases and J dropped 6; count of bases not matched to a gene: 12. CDR1 LNHDA and CDR2 SQIVND come from the germline V gene (reference sequence). CDR3 coding DNA: TGTGCCAGTACCGCCGGGCAGGGGGGAGGTCAGCCCCAGCATTTT. Protein: CASTAGQGGGQPQHF.

Worth noting for this clonotype: This clone may be a read error of a much larger clone one base away. The chain combines TRBV27 with TRBJ2-7; tentative D call: TRBD1 (6 bases). The germline V and J ends were trimmed by 3 bases and 8 bases, with 11 bases remaining between them. Germline values: CDR1 MNHEY, CDR2 SMNVEV (reference sequence). This CDR3 has 12 residues. The CDR3 DNA sequence: TGTGCCAGCAGTTTTACAGGGTACAAGCAGTACTTC. This sequence encodes CASSFTGYKQYF.